This T cell receptor beta chain came from a study of beta chain features in type 1 diabetes. General study results and limits: TCRB CDR3 length was moderately but significantly reduced in all four CD4+ subsets of Type 1 diabetes patients. TCRB repertoires of naive, central memory and Treg cells appeared more similar among patients than among healthy donors.

The entirety of the isolated RNA underwent reverse transcription, so expressed TCRB transcripts were sequenced. The assay was immunoSEQ multiplex PCR, and TCRdb's table has in-frame clones only and misses some. The sample includes 200,000 to 250,000 clones, approximately 13% of them seen just once. As regards this clone: Its matching antigen is unknown.

Sorted populations were all over 98% pure. The sequencing sample was made of naive CD4+ T cells from blood. The sequence derives from a man aged 25-40 years with type 1 diabetes.

This CDR3 is CASSYSRGPYEQYF. The CDR3 nucleotides are TGTGCCAGCAGTTACAGCAGGGGGCCCTACGAGCAGTACTTC. The chain carries TRBV6-5 and TRBJ2-7; 8 bases fit TRBD1. This CDR3 is 14 amino acids long. V lost 2 bases and J lost 2; bases outside the gene matches: 2. From germline, CDR1 is MNHEY and CDR2 SVGAGI.